Each of the 9 T cell receptor beta chains below was sequenced from the same sample in a study of shared clonotypes between healthy human individuals. Clones were read by immunoSEQ multiplex PCR, and TCRdb kept only the in-frame ones, dropping some. The sample includes 90,000 to 120,000 clones, about 67% seen only once; the top ten take approximately 25%. Sample: memory CD8+ T cells sorted from blood. Subset: CD45RO+ cells pooled with CCR7-negative TemRA cells. The receptors derive from a woman between 25 and 40 years old in good health.

This clone was seen many times. The chain joins TRBV19 to TRBJ2-1, with 7 positions matching TRBD2. The CDR3 covers 13 residues. CDR1 and CDR2 (germline): LNHDA, SQIVND (reference sequence). J was trimmed by 3 bases and V by 8 bases; bases with no gene match: 4. The CDR3 sequence is CASGLADYNEQFF. CDR3 coding DNA: TGTGCCAGTGGTCTAGCGGACTACAATGAGCAGTTCTTC.

Ten or more counts support this clone. This sequence joins TRBV25-1 and TRBJ2-2; TRBD2 matches 7 bases. Looked up from germline, CDR1 is MGHDK and CDR2 is SYGVNS. The CDR3 length is 14 residues. The CDR3 is CATGGLGNTGELFF. The CDR3 region has the DNA TGTGCTACGGGAGGTCTAGGGAACACCGGGGAGCTGTTTTTT.

The chain carries TRBV28 and TRBJ1-2, with no clear D. V lost 3 bases to trimming and J lost 4 bases, with 9 bases between them. The CDR3 is 13 residues long. Germline V gene sequence: CDR1 MDHEN, CDR2 SYDVKM. The CDR3 DNA is TGTGCCAGCAGTTTGAGATCCCTCTATGGCTACACCTTC. As protein: CASSLRSLYGYTF.

J is TRBJ2-1 and V is TRBV6-6; TRBD2 matches 8 bases. Germline assignment: CDR1 MNHNY and CDR2 SVGAGI (reference sequence). Trimming at V came to 2 bases and at J to 5 bases, leaving 8 bases not matched to a gene. The CDR3 length is 16 residues. CDR3 coding DNA: TGTGCCAGCAGTTACAAGAGAGGGCGGGGGGACAATGAGCAGTTCTTC. Translated, it gives CASSYKRGRGDNEQFF.

The V gene is TRBV7-9, the J gene TRBJ1-4; 8 bases line up with TRBD1. CDR1 SEHNR and CDR2 FQNEAQ come from the germline V gene (reference sequence). This CDR3 comprises 15 residues. V dropped 5 bases and J dropped 3; count of bases not matched to a gene: 5. The CDR3 bases are TGTGCCAGCAGCCCAGGGGGCCTAGCTAATGAAAAACTGTTTTTT. Translated, it gives CASSPGGLANEKLFF.

A remark on this clone: Other DNA sequences in the sample encode the same CDR3. The J gene is TRBJ2-3, the V gene TRBV9, with 8 bases aligning to TRBD2. This CDR3 spans 14 amino acids. The germline gives CDR1 SGDLS, CDR2 YYNGEE. J gave up 6 bases and V 0 bases, and 3 bases lay outside the gene matches. Written as DNA, the CDR3 is TGTGCCAGCAGCGTAGCGGGAGGGTCTGATACGCAGTATTTT. Protein sequence: CASSVAGGSDTQYF.

CDR3 nucleotide sequence: TGTGCCAGCAGTTTATCTAGCGGGAGTAGGGAGCAGTACTTC. It translates to CASSLSSGSREQYF. The rearrangement uses TRBV27 and TRBJ2-7, with 9 bases fitting TRBD2. This CDR3 contains 14 residues. J was trimmed by 7 bases and V by 0 bases; bases with no gene match: 4. Germline CDR1 and CDR2: MNHEY and SMNVEV (reference sequence).

The table lists this clone with a count of one. The CDR3 DNA reads as TGTGCCAGCCGGACTAGCTTGGGCGAGCAGTACTTC. It encodes CASRTSLGEQYF. The rearrangement links TRBV7-9 to TRBJ2-7; 8 positions match TRBD2. Germline V CDR1 and CDR2: SEHNR, FQNEAQ (reference sequence). V trimming: 8 bases; J trimming: 6 bases; junction bases outside the gene matches: 6. The CDR3 length is 12 residues. The full variable domain, with the rest looked up from reference TRBV7-9 and TRBJ2-7, is DTGVSQNPRHKITKRGQNVTFRCDPISEHNRLYWYRQTLGQGPEFLTYFQNEAQLEKSRLLSDRFSAERPKGSFSTLEIQRTEQGDSAMYLCASRTSLGEQYFGPGTRLTVT.

V gene TRBV19 combines with J gene TRBJ1-1; D unclear. The V end lost 2 bases, the J end lost 5 bases, and 12 bases lay between the germline ends. Germline V CDR1 and CDR2: LNHDA, SQIVND (reference sequence). The length of the CDR3 is 14 residues. The CDR3 is CASSISSYSTEAFF. CDR3 sequence (DNA): TGTGCCAGTAGTATAAGCAGCTACTCGACTGAAGCTTTCTTT. Full variable domain (rest looked up from reference TRBV19 and TRBJ1-1): DGGITQSPKYLFRKEGQNVTLSCEQNLNHDAMYWYRQDPGQGLRLIYYSQIVNDFQKGDIAEGYSVSREKKESFPLTVTSAQKNPTAFYLCASSISSYSTEAFFGQGTRLTVV.